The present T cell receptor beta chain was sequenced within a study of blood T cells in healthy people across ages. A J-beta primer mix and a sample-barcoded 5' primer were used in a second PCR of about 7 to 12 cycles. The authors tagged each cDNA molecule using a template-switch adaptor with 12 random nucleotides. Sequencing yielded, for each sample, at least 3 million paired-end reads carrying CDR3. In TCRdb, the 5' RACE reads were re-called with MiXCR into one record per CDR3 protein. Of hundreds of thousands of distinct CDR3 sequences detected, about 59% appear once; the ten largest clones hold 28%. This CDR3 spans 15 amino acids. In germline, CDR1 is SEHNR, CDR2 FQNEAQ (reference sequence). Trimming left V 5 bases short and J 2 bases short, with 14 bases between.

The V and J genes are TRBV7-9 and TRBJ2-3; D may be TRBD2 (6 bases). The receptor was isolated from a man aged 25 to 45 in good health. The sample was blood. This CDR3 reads CASSPWDSSTDTQYF. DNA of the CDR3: TGTGCCAGCAGCCCGTGGGACTCCTCCACAGATACGCAGTATTTT.